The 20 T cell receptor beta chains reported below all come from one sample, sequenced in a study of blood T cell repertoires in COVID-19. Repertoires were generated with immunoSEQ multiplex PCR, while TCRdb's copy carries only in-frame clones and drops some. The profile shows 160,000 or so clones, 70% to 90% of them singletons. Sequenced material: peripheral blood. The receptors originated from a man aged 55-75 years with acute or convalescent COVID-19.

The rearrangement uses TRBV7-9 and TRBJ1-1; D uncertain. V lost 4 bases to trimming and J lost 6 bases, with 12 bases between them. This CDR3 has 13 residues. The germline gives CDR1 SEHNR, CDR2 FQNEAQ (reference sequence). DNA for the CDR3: TGTGCCAGCAGCTACGAAGCTCGAGCTGAAGCTTTCTTT. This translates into CASSYEARAEAFF.

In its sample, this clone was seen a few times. The CDR3 is CASSLGGQANYGYTF. The CDR3 nucleotides read TGTGCCAGCAGCTTAGGAGGGCAGGCTAACTATGGCTACACCTTC. This sequence joins TRBV7-2 and TRBJ1-2; D is undetermined. The germline V gene encodes CDR1 SGHTA and CDR2 FQGNSA. The CDR3 has 15 amino acids. V dropped 1 base and J dropped 0 bases, with 9 bases sitting between them. The whole variable domain, filled in from reference TRBV7-2 and TRBJ1-2, reads GAGVSQSPSNKVTEKGKDVELRCDPISGHTALYWYRQSLGQGLEFLIYFQGNSAPDKSGLPSDRFSAERTGGSVSTLTIQRTQQEDSAVYLCASSLGGQANYGYTFGSGTRLTVV.

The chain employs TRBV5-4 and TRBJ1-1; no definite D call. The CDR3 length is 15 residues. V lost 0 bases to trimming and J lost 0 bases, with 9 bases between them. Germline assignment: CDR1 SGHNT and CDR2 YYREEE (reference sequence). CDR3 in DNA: TGTGCCAGCAGCTTGGGAGGTTGGGTGAACACTGAAGCTTTCTTT. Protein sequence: CASSLGGWVNTEAFF.

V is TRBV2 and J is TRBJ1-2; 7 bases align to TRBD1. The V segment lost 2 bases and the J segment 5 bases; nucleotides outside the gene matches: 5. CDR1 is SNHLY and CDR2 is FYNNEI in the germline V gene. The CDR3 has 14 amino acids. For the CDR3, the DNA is TGTGCCAGCAGTGAACAAACAGGGGAGTATGGCTACACCTTC. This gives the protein CASSEQTGEYGYTF.

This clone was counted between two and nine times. The chain's CDR3 is CASRLDGQFGNTIYF. The CDR3, as DNA: TGCGCCAGCAGGCTAGACGGACAGTTCGGAAACACCATATATTTT. The chain joins TRBV5-1 to TRBJ1-3, with a tentative D call TRBD1 (6 bases). This CDR3 comprises 15 residues. Germline V gene sequence: CDR1 SGHRS, CDR2 YFSETQ. With 5 bases removed from V and 4 bases from J, the gap between germline ends came to 16 bases.

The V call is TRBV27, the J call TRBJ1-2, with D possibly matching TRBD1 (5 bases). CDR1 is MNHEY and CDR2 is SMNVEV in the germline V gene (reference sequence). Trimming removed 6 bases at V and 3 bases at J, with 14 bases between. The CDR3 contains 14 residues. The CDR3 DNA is TGTGCCAGCAGCACCAGGGTGGCTGACTATGGCTACACCTTC. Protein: CASSTRVADYGYTF.

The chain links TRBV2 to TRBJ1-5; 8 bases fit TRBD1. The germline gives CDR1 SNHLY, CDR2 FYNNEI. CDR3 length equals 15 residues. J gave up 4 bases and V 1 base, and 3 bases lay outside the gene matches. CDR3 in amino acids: CASSEEGQANQPQHF. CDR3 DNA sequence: TGTGCCAGCAGTGAAGAGGGACAGGCAAATCAGCCCCAGCATTTT.

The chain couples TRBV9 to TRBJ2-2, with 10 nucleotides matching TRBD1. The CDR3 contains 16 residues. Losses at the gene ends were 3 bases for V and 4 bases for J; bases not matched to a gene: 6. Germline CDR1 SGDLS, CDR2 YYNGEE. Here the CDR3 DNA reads TGTGCCAGCAGCGGGGGGACAGGGGTAGGCACCGGGGAGCTGTTTTTT. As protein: CASSGGTGVGTGELFF. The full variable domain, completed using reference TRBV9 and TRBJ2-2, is DSGVTQTPKHLITATGQRVTLRCSPRSGDLSVYWYQQSLDQGLQFLIQYYNGEERAKGNILERFSAQQFPDLHSELNLSSLELGDSALYFCASSGGTGVGTGELFFGEGSRLTVL.

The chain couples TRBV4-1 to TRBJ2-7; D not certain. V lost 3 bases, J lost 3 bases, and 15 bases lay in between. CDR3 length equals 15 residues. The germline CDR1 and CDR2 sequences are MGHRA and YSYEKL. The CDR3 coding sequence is TGCGCCAGCAGCCAGGCCTTACAGCCAGTCTACGAGCAGTACTTC. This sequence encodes CASSQALQPVYEQYF.

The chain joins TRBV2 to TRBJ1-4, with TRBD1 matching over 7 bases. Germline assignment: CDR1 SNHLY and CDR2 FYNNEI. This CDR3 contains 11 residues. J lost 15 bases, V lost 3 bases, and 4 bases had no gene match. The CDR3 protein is CASSDGTEVFF. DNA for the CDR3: TGTGCCAGCAGTGATGGGACAGAAGTGTTTTTT.

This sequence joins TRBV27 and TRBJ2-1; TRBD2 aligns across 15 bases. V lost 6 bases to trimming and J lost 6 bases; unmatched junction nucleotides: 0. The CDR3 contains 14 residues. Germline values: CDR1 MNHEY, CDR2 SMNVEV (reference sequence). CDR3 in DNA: TGTGCCAGCAGGGGACTAGCGGGGGGCAATGAGCAGTTCTTC. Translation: CASRGLAGGNEQFF.

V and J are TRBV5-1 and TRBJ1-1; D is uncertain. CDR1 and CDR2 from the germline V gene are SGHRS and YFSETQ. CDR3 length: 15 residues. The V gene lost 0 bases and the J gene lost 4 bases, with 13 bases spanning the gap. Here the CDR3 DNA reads TGCGCCAGCAGCTTGGGGGCTCCCCGGGGCACTGAAGCTTTCTTT. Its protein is CASSLGAPRGTEAFF.

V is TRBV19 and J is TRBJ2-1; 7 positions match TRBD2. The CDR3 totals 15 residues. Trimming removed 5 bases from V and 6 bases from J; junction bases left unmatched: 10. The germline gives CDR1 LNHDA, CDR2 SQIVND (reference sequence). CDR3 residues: CASSRGDSLGNEQFF. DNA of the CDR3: TGTGCCAGTAGTCGGGGGGACTCCTTGGGCAATGAGCAGTTCTTC.

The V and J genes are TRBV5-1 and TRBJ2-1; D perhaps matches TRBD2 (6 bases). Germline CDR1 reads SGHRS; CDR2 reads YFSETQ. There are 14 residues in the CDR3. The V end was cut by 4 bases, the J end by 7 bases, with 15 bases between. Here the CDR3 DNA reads TGCGCCAGCAGCCTGAGCGGGTCACGGAATGAGCAGTTCTTC. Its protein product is CASSLSGSRNEQFF.

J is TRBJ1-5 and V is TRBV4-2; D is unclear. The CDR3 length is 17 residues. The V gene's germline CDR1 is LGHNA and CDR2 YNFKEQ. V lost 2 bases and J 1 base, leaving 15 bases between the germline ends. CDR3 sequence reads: CASSQLGGPRSNQPQHF. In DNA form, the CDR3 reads TGTGCCAGCAGCCAACTCGGAGGGCCGCGGAGCAATCAGCCCCAGCATTTT.

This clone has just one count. The CDR3 region has the DNA TGTGCCAGCTCACCTACGACAGGTTGGGCTGATGGCTACACCTTC. Its translation is CASSPTTGWADGYTF. The chain joins TRBV18 to TRBJ1-2, with D perhaps TRBD1 (6 bases). The V end lost 3 bases, the J end lost 6 bases, and 17 bases lay between the germline ends. Per germline, CDR1 KGHSH and CDR2 LQKENI. The CDR3 length is 15 residues.

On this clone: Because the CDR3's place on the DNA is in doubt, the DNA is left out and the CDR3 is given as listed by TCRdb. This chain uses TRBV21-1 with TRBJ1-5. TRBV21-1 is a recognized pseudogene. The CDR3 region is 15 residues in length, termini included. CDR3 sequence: CASTRVGVGNQPQHF.

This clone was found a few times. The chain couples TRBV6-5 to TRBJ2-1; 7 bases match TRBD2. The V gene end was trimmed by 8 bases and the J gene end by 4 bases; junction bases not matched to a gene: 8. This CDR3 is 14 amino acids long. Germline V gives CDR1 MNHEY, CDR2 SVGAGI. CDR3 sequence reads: CASWLGGGYNEQFF. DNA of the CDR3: TGTGCCAGCTGGCTGGGCGGGGGTTACAATGAGCAGTTCTTC.

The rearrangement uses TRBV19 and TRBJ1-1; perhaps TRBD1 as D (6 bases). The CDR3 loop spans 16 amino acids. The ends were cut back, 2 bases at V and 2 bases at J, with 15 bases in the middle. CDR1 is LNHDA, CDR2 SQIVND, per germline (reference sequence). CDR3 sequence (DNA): TGTGCCAGTAGTATAATTCTTTGGACAGCTAACACTGAAGCTTTCTTT. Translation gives CASSIILWTANTEAFF.

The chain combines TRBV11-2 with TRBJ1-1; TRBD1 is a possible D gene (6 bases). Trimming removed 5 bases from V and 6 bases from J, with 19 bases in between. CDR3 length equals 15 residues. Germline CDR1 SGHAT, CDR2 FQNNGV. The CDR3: CASSPPKGGLSEAFF. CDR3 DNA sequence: TGTGCCAGCAGCCCACCAAAGGGGGGGCTGTCTGAAGCTTTCTTT.